This TCR beta chain was captured in a study of T cell responses to AZD1222 COVID-19 vaccine. Some clones are missing from TCRdb's copy, which holds only in-frame ones; the method was immunoSEQ multiplex PCR. The data contain around 120,000 clones, approximately 88% of them singletons. Study conclusions and caveats: Sampling that yielded the repertoires occurred only after the peak T cell response.

Concerning this clone: Its antigen remains unknown.

V lost 5 bases and J lost 2, with 13 bases in between. The length of the CDR3 is 15 residues. Germline V gene lookup returns CDR1 SNHLY and CDR2 FYNNEI. This sequence originates from an adult in good health. The sample in question was peripheral blood, obtained on day 0 of AZD1222 vaccination. The V gene is TRBV2, the J gene TRBJ1-3; D uncertain. DNA for the CDR3: TGTGCCAGCAGTTATAGTTCCCAGGCTGGAAACACCATATATTTT. It translates to CASSYSSQAGNTIYF.